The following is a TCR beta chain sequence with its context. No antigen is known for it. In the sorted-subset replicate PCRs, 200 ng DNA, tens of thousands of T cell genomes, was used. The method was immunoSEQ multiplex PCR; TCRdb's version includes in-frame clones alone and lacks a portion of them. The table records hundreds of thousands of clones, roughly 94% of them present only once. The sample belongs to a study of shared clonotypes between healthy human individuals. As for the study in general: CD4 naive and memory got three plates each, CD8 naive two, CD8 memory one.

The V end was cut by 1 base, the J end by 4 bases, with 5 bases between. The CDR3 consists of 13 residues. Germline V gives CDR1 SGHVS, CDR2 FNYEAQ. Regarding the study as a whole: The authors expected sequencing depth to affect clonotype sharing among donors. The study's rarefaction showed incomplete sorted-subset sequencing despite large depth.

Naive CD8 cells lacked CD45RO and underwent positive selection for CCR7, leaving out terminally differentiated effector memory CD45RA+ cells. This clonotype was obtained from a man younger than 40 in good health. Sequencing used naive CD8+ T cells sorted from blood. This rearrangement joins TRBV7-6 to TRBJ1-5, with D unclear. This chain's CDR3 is CASSLDPNQPQHF. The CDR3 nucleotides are TGTGCCAGCAGCTTAGATCCAAATCAGCCCCAGCATTTT. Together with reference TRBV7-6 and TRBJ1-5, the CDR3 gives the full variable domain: GAGVSQSPRYKVTKRGQDVALRCDPISGHVSLYWYRQALGQGPEFLTYFNYEAQQDKSGLPNDRFSAERPEGSISTLTIQRTEQRDSAMYRCASSLDPNQPQHFGDGTRLSIL.